A single T cell receptor beta chain is shown here with its context. Its antigen is currently not known. Base quality data are lacking; no much larger clone is found one base away. The CDR3 regions of human TCRbeta chains were subjected to immunosequencing. For the original study's pipeline: TCRs in the repertoires were matched against a reference library of SARS-CoV-2-specific TCRs that had been generated with the MIRA antigen-specificity platform. Breadth was defined as the fraction of unique TCRs that were SARS-CoV-2-associated. Depth was defined as the fraction of total T cells that were SARS-CoV-2-associated. Each spike-specific TCR was assigned to its reactive spike region and to a CD4 or CD8 class using the MIRA data. Log10-transformed breadth and depth values were compared by one-way ANOVA with Sidak's multiple comparisons tests. TCRdb stores this immuneACCESS table with in-frame sequences only. Part of the clones is absent; in the studies checked, under half of the shortfall reflects unresolved V genes, and no reason is known for the rest. The V and J calls and clone size come from that table; D and trimming were worked out from the DNA. This sample lists some 100,000 clones; roughly nine tenths were detected once. About 5% of the sample lies in the top ten.

Sample time point, as interpreted from the label and publication: baseline before first vaccination. Samples from vaccinated people were obtained from the UK trials COV001 and COV002, which included a single-blind randomized controlled phase 2/3 trial of AZD1222 (ChAdOx1 nCoV-19) in healthy adults. For TCRbeta chain sequencing, PBMC samples from trial participants were taken at day 0 and at day 28 after the second dose. The data are from a study of T cell responses to AZD1222 COVID-19 vaccine (dated by TCRdb to 2020 to 2022). Study-level background: Because spike-specific TCR depth and breadth did not differ between the two schedules, AZD1222 recipients who got a second dose at roughly 4 weeks were pooled with those who got a second dose at roughly 12 weeks. Trial participants were enrolled by age into 18-55, 56-69 and 70-plus year subgroups, with around 150, 28 and 57 TCR-sequenced participants respectively. TCR sequencing covered over 230 trial participants: around 210 given two doses of AZD1222 and some 25 given two doses of MenACWY control vaccine. Beyond this particular receptor, the publication reports: The 56-69-year group was small, and its depth increase did not reach significance, likely because of low power. Most participants were white British and females outnumbered males, and the authors suggested that clonal diversity may have been underestimated. After two AZD1222 doses, spike-specific TCR breadth and depth were significantly higher than at day 0 and than in MenACWY recipients. Vaccine-associated CD4 TCRs spanned the whole spike protein, with dominant responses in regions 160-218 and 743-854. Because no day 14 peak-response samples were available, the repertoires could be characterized only after the peak T cell response. Nearly half of unique spike-specific TCRs reportedly recognized epitopes outside regions mutated in the B.1.351 and B.1.1.7 variants. Only five to seven AZD1222 recipients were SARS-CoV-2 seropositive at baseline, limiting conclusions about previously exposed vaccinees.

Trimmed from V: 8 bases; trimmed from J: 2 bases; junction bases lacking a gene match: 7. The CDR3 has 16 amino acids, counting the end cysteine and phenylalanine. Just the 48-base CDR3 DNA is kept, in frame starting at base 1. Taken from the germline V gene, the CDR1 and CDR2 loops are LGHNA and YNFKEQ. The chain is encoded by TRBV4-2 joined to TRBJ2-5, with 14 junctional bases fitting TRBD2. The sample consisted of peripheral blood, taken on day 0 of AZD1222 vaccination. The TCR was taken from an adult in good health. The sequenced DNA: TGTGCCAGCGGCAGAGGGACTAGCGGGGGACAAGAGACCCAGTACTTC. Its coded protein is CASGRGTSGGQETQYF.